The 28 T cell receptor beta chains reported below all come from one sample, sequenced in a study of blood T cells in healthy people across ages. Through a sample-barcoded 5' primer and a J-beta primer mix, a second PCR was run for roughly 7 to 12 cycles. MiXCR, run by TCRdb on the 5' RACE reads, gives a single entry per CDR3 protein. The table records almost 1 million distinct CDR3 sequences, roughly 50% of them present only once. Input material: blood. These receptors came from a woman aged 55-69 years in good health.

CDR3 bases: TGTGCCACCAGCCTAGCGGGAGCTTTCGAGCAGTTCTTC. It translates to CATSLAGAFEQFF. The genes are TRBV15 and TRBJ2-1, with TRBD2 matching over 10 bases. Looked up from germline, CDR1 is LNHNV and CDR2 is YYDKDF (reference sequence). After removal of 5 bases from V and 10 bases from J, the junction contained 5 bases not matched to a gene. CDR3 size: 13 residues. The entire variable domain, with the rest obtained from reference TRBV15 and TRBJ2-1, is as follows: DAMVIQNPRYQVTQFGKPVTLSCSQTLNHNVMYWYQQKSSQAPKLLFHYYDKDFNNEADTPDNFQSRRPNTSFCFLDIRSPGLGDTAMYLCATSLAGAFEQFFGPGTRLTVL.

This clonotype came up a few times. V and J are TRBV10-3 and TRBJ2-7, with 8 nucleotides matching TRBD2. This CDR3 spans 14 amino acids. V shed 10 bases, J shed 1 base, and the junction held 9 bases outside the gene matches. Per the germline V gene, CDR1 is ENHRY and CDR2 is SYGVKD. CDR3 DNA sequence: TGTGCCACCGGCGGGGTAGCGGGATCCTACGAGCAGTACTTC. The encoded protein is CATGGVAGSYEQYF.

The rearrangement uses TRBV29-1 and TRBJ2-1; 9 bases are shared with TRBD1. V shed 7 bases, J shed 7 bases, and the junction held 11 bases outside the gene matches. The CDR3 contains 14 residues. CDR1 and CDR2 from the germline V gene are SQVTM and ANQGSEA. The CDR3, as DNA: TGCAGCGCCACCGGGACAGGGAGGGCTAATGAGCAGTTCTTC. Translating it yields CSATGTGRANEQFF.

The chain couples TRBV29-1 to TRBJ1-2; no reliable D call. Trimming took off 2 bases at V and 4 bases at J, with 14 bases between the two ends. This CDR3 spans 14 amino acids. Germline lookup yields CDR1 SQVTM and CDR2 ANQGSEA. Here the CDR3 reads CSVESWQDAYGYTF. The CDR3 bases are TGCAGCGTTGAAAGTTGGCAGGACGCCTATGGCTACACCTTC.

This clonotype has only one observation. The V gene is TRBV5-1, the J gene TRBJ2-1; TRBD1 or TRBD2 may be the D gene (5 bases each). Trimming stripped 1 base from V and 10 bases from J, with 12 bases between. Germline V gene data show CDR1 as SGHRS and CDR2 as YFSETQ. The CDR3 is 13 residues long. The CDR3 coding sequence is TGCGCCAGCAGCTTGTCTTGGGACGAAGAGCAGTTCTTC. It codes for CASSLSWDEEQFF.

This chain uses TRBV21-1 with TRBJ2-7; the D call in the table, TRBD2, was not verified against the DNA. TRBV21-1 has pseudogene status. The length of the CDR3 is 18 residues. The CDR3 sequence is CASSNLPRISGVTYEQYF. The CDR3, as DNA: TGTGCCAGCAGCAACCTCCCGCGGATTAGCGGGGTGACCTACGAGCAGTACTTC.

V gene TRBV10-3 combines with J gene TRBJ2-3, with TRBD1 matching 8 bases. The V and J ends lost 6 bases and 4 bases, in that order; junction bases with no gene match: 3. Germline V gives CDR1 ENHRY, CDR2 SYGVKD. The CDR3 spans 13 residues. The CDR3 nucleotides read TGTGCCATCAGGGACAGGGATGCAGATACGCAGTATTTT. Translation: CAIRDRDADTQYF.

The V call is TRBV2, the J call TRBJ1-2; 10 nucleotides agree with TRBD1. The germline V gene has CDR1 SNHLY and CDR2 FYNNEI. The V and J ends lost 6 bases and 8 bases, in that order; junction bases with no gene match: 9. The CDR3 extends over 14 amino acids. For the CDR3, the DNA is TGTGCCAGCAGGGGACAGGGGCTACTCGGAGGCTACACCTTC. Translation gives CASRGQGLLGGYTF.

The chain has TRBV28 and TRBJ2-1; 7 bases align to TRBD2. CDR1 is MDHEN, CDR2 SYDVKM, per germline. J lost 6 bases, V lost 3 bases, and 2 bases had no gene match. The CDR3 totals 13 residues. The CDR3 region is CASSFAGANEQFF. CDR3 sequence (DNA): TGTGCCAGCAGTTTCGCGGGAGCCAATGAGCAGTTCTTC.

CDR3 sequence (DNA): TGCAGCGTCAGTTATCTAACTGAAGCTTTCTTT. Translating it yields CSVSYLTEAFF. The V call is TRBV29-1, the J call TRBJ1-1; D is undetermined. CDR3 length equals 11 residues. With 6 bases removed from V and 5 bases from J, the gap between germline ends came to 10 bases. Looked up from germline, CDR1 is SQVTM and CDR2 is ANQGSEA.

CDR3 residues: CASNQGATTDTQYF. CDR3 sequence (DNA): TGCGCCAGCAACCAGGGAGCGACTACAGATACGCAGTATTTT. The chain uses TRBV5-1 and TRBJ2-3; D is tentatively TRBD1 or TRBD2 (5 bases each). V was shortened by 6 bases and J by 3 bases, with 14 bases between the two germline ends. The CDR3 has 14 amino acids. Per the germline V gene, CDR1 is SGHRS and CDR2 is YFSETQ.

The rearrangement uses TRBV27 and TRBJ2-5; unclear D gene. TRBJ2-7 matches the DNA end more closely, so the J call is doubtful. The CDR3 is 11 residues long. Germline V gene data show CDR1 as MNHEY and CDR2 as SMNVEV (reference sequence). CDR3 sequence: CASTIRGEQYF. CDR3 coding DNA: TGTGCCAGCACCATACGCGGCGAGCAGTACTTC.

The chain couples TRBV12-3 or TRBV12-4 to TRBJ2-2; the D call may be TRBD1 or TRBD2 (5 bases each). CDR3 length: 15 residues. V was pared by 3 bases and J by 6 bases, with 14 bases between. The CDR3 region is CASSFRPGTAGELFF. CDR3 in DNA: TGTGCCAGCAGTTTTCGGCCCGGGACGGCCGGGGAGCTGTTTTTT.

The V gene is TRBV11-2, the J gene TRBJ2-3; the D gene is possibly TRBD2 (6 bases). Germline assignment: CDR1 SGHAT and CDR2 FQNNGV. The CDR3 consists of 17 residues. Trimming stripped 4 bases from V and 7 bases from J, with 24 bases between. The CDR3 bases are TGTGCCAGCAGCTCCGACGGGACTCACCACACAGGCTATACGCAGTATTTT. This encodes CASSSDGTHHTGYTQYF.

V gene TRBV3-1 combines with J gene TRBJ2-3; tentatively, D is TRBD2 (6 bases). CDR3 length equals 15 residues. The germline gives CDR1 LGHDT, CDR2 YNNKEL (reference sequence). V lost 0 bases and J 6 bases, leaving 13 bases between the germline ends. CDR3 sequence reads: CASSQDPTGEDTQYF. For the CDR3, the DNA is TGTGCCAGCAGCCAAGATCCAACGGGAGAGGATACGCAGTATTTT.

This clonotype was found many times. This chain uses TRBV20-1 with TRBJ2-3, with D maybe TRBD2 (5 bases). Germline V lookup: CDR1 DFQATT, CDR2 SNEGSKA (reference sequence). The CDR3 spans 14 residues. V lost 6 bases and J lost 0, with 13 bases in between. CDR3 DNA sequence: TGCAGTGCACCGAACCTAGCTAGCACAGATACGCAGTATTTT. Encoded protein: CSAPNLASTDTQYF.

V is TRBV6-6 and J is TRBJ2-3; D might be TRBD1 (6 bases). From germline, CDR1 is MNHNY and CDR2 SVGAGI (reference sequence). The CDR3 totals 17 residues. Trimming cost V 2 bases and J 0 bases, with 15 bases left between them. The CDR3 here is CASSYTGGQSSTDTQYF. The CDR3, as DNA: TGTGCCAGCAGTTACACTGGTGGACAGTCTAGCACAGATACGCAGTATTTT.

The rearrangement uses TRBV9 and TRBJ2-5, with 11 bases aligning to TRBD2. CDR1 SGDLS and CDR2 YYNGEE come from the germline V gene. The CDR3 covers 16 residues. Trimming cost V 2 bases and J 5 bases; bases outside gene matches: 8. CDR3 sequence reads: CASSVGSGRAGETQYF. DNA of the CDR3: TGTGCCAGCAGCGTTGGTAGCGGGAGGGCCGGTGAGACCCAGTACTTC.

This clonotype was detected only a few times. This chain uses TRBV2 with TRBJ1-4; D is unclear. Trimming cost V 5 bases and J 0 bases, with 10 bases left between them. The CDR3 spans 15 residues. Germline assignment: CDR1 SNHLY and CDR2 FYNNEI. The DNA of the CDR3 is TGTGCCAGCAGTTTACCTACCGCAACTAATGAAAAACTGTTTTTT. Encoded protein: CASSLPTATNEKLFF.

V usage is TRBV20-1 and J usage is TRBJ2-6; perhaps TRBD2 as D (5 bases). The CDR3 covers 14 residues. Germline-derived CDR1 and CDR2 are DFQATT and SNEGSKA (reference sequence). Trimming removed 5 bases from V and 1 base from J, with 9 bases in between. The CDR3 spells CSAEGPSGANVLTF. CDR3 sequence (DNA): TGCAGTGCTGAGGGTCCTTCTGGGGCCAACGTCCTGACTTTC.

Remarks on this clonotype: One junction end disagrees with the germline gene, perhaps due to a read error. The chain has TRBV12-3 or TRBV12-4 and TRBJ1-5; tentatively, D is TRBD1 (5 bases). The CDR3 totals 12 residues. CDR3 sequence: CASSLAQGPQHF. In DNA, the CDR3 is TGTGCCAGCAGCTTAGCCCAGGGGCCCCAGCATTTT.

The J gene is TRBJ2-3, the V gene TRBV20-1; 8 positions match TRBD1. Germline V gene sequence: CDR1 DFQATT, CDR2 SNEGSKA (reference sequence). With V trimmed by 6 bases and J by 6 bases, 8 bases remained unmatched. The CDR3 runs 13 residues. The CDR3 DNA is TGCAGTGCGGGGACAGGTCAACAGGATACGCAGTATTTT. This sequence encodes CSAGTGQQDTQYF.

CDR3 region: CASSINRGFYEQYF. The CDR3 DNA follows: TGTGCCAGCAGTATTAACAGGGGGTTCTACGAGCAGTACTTC. The chain links TRBV27 to TRBJ2-7; 8 positions agree with TRBD1. The CDR3 extends over 14 amino acids. Per germline, CDR1 MNHEY and CDR2 SMNVEV (reference sequence). The trim removed 5 bases at V and 3 bases at J, leaving 6 bases unmatched.

This clonotype came up once. The chain joins TRBV10-1 to TRBJ1-5; TRBD1 matches 7 bases. CDR3 length: 15 amino acids. Germline CDR1 is WNHNN and CDR2 is SYGVQD (reference sequence). V gave up 8 bases and J gave up 0 bases; unmatched junction bases: 7. The CDR3: CASPTGPDSNQPQHF. CDR3 bases: TGCGCCAGCCCGACAGGGCCTGATAGCAATCAGCCCCAGCATTTT.

This clonotype was counted a few times. The chain recombines TRBV5-1 with TRBJ2-3, with TRBD2 identical over 9 bases. Germline V CDR1 and CDR2: SGHRS, YFSETQ. With V trimmed by 4 bases and J by 5 bases, 5 bases remained unmatched. The CDR3 sequence is 14 residues long. The DNA for the CDR3 is TGCGCCAGCAGCCAAGCGGGAGGACTAGATACGCAGTATTTT. Its protein product is CASSQAGGLDTQYF.

This clonotype has only a few counts. In DNA form, the CDR3 reads TGTGCCAGCAGCTTAGTGGGACAGCTGGTTGGTGGCTACACCTTC. Protein sequence: CASSLVGQLVGGYTF. The rearrangement uses TRBV7-2 and TRBJ1-2, with 7 bases that match TRBD1. The germline CDR1 and CDR2 sequences are SGHTA and FQGNSA. This CDR3 is built from 15 residues. V shed 1 base, J shed 7 bases, and the junction held 9 bases outside the gene matches.

V is TRBV6-5 and J is TRBJ2-4, with 8 bases identical to TRBD2. CDR3 size: 13 residues. The trim removed 7 bases at V and 9 bases at J, leaving 8 bases unmatched. Germline CDR1 reads MNHEY; CDR2 reads SVGAGI. In DNA form, the CDR3 reads TGTGCCAGCACTGGCGGGAGGCCTGTCATTCAGTACTTC. As protein: CASTGGRPVIQYF.

Concerning this clonotype itself: One end of the junction varies from germline; a read error may be responsible. The chain recombines TRBV3-1 with TRBJ2-1; no reliable D call. The CDR3 is 15 amino acids. Per germline, CDR1 LGHDT and CDR2 YNNKEL (reference sequence). This CDR3 is CASSQVRLSYNGQFF. CDR3 nucleotide sequence: TGTGCCAGCAGCCAAGTTCGGCTTTCCTACAATGGGCAGTTCTTC.